The 22 T cell receptor beta chains below all came from one sample that was sequenced in a study of blood T cell repertoires in COVID-19. TCRdb keeps only in-frame clones here, not all; method: immunoSEQ multiplex PCR. The profile shows about 150,000 clones, 75% to 90% of them singletons. The sequenced sample consisted of peripheral blood. Every receptor here comes from a man aged 80 or over with acute or convalescent COVID-19.

The chain combines TRBV10-3 with TRBJ2-2; 8 bases agree with TRBD2. Unmatched junction bases numbered 4, after V lost 0 bases and J lost 7 bases. CDR1 ENHRY and CDR2 SYGVKD come from the germline V gene. This CDR3 has 15 amino acids. DNA of the CDR3: TGTGCCATCAGTGAGTCGGGACTAGAAGGCGGGGAGCTGTTTTTT. It yields the protein CAISESGLEGGELFF.

This rearrangement joins TRBV11-2 to TRBJ2-1, with 16 bases that match TRBD2. CDR1 is SGHAT and CDR2 is FQNNGV in the germline V gene. CDR3 length equals 18 residues. After removal of 1 base from V and 9 bases from J, the junction contained 9 bases not matched to a gene. The CDR3 here is CASSLVVGTSGGGFEQFF. The CDR3 DNA follows: TGTGCCAGCAGCTTAGTTGTAGGGACTAGCGGGGGGGGCTTTGAGCAGTTCTTC.

V is TRBV9 and J is TRBJ1-2; the D is unclear. The germline V and J ends were trimmed by 4 bases and 9 bases, with 13 bases remaining between them. The CDR3 is 12 amino acids. Germline assignment: CDR1 SGDLS and CDR2 YYNGEE. This CDR3 reads CASSSLASSYTF. In DNA, the CDR3 is TGTGCCAGCAGCTCGTTGGCCAGTAGCTACACCTTC.

V gene TRBV19 combines with J gene TRBJ1-4, with a weak D call TRBD1 (6 bases). From germline, CDR1 is LNHDA and CDR2 SQIVND (reference sequence). The CDR3 is 15 amino acids. The V end was cut by 5 bases, the J end by 7 bases, with 17 bases between. This CDR3 is CASSLQGFGGEKLFF. DNA of the CDR3: TGTGCCAGTAGTCTACAGGGCTTCGGCGGTGAAAAACTGTTTTTT. Using reference TRBV19 and TRBJ1-4 for the parts outside the CDR3, the full variable domain is DGGITQSPKYLFRKEGQNVTLSCEQNLNHDAMYWYRQDPGQGLRLIYYSQIVNDFQKGDIAEGYSVSREKKESFPLTVTSAQKNPTAFYLCASSLQGFGGEKLFFGSGTQLSVL.

A note on this clone: The same CDR3 is also encoded by other DNA sequences in this sample. The chain recombines TRBV4-2 with TRBJ1-1; D gene uncertain. The germline gives CDR1 LGHNA, CDR2 YNFKEQ. V was trimmed by 1 base and J by 0 bases, leaving 6 bases between them. This CDR3 contains 14 residues. The CDR3 DNA reads as TGTGCCAGCAGCCAAGGACAAATGAACACTGAAGCTTTCTTT. Amino acids: CASSQGQMNTEAFF.

The rearrangement links TRBV5-6 to TRBJ1-4; TRBD1 is a possible D gene (5 bases). Per germline, CDR1 SGHDT and CDR2 YYEEEE. CDR3 length: 15 amino acids. V lost 1 base and J 7 bases, leaving 14 bases between the germline ends. The CDR3 here is CASSLTGAGGEKLFF. For the CDR3, the DNA is TGTGCCAGCAGCTTGACAGGTGCGGGGGGTGAAAAACTGTTTTTT.

The chain has TRBV27 and TRBJ2-3; the match to TRBD2 covers 12 bases. This CDR3 region has 20 residues. Germline V CDR1 and CDR2: MNHEY, SMNVEV (reference sequence). Unmatched junction bases numbered 13, after V lost 3 bases and J lost 0 bases. CDR3 region: CASSFLGLAGGLVSTDTQYF. CDR3 coding DNA: TGTGCCAGCAGTTTCCTCGGGCTAGCGGGAGGGTTGGTTAGCACAGATACGCAGTATTTT.

The CDR3 bases are TGTGCCAGCAGCTACGGTCCGCCAGGGAACACTGAAGCTTTCTTT. Translated: CASSYGPPGNTEAFF. The gene calls are TRBV3-1 (or the pseudogene TRBV3-2) and TRBJ1-1; D uncertain. The V gene's germline CDR1 is LGHDT and CDR2 YNNKEL (reference sequence). This CDR3 has 15 residues. V dropped 5 bases and J dropped 1 base, with 14 bases sitting between them.

The chain employs TRBV2 and TRBJ1-4; 10 bases match TRBD1. This CDR3 has 15 residues. Germline CDR1 reads SNHLY; CDR2 reads FYNNEI. V trimming: 8 bases; J trimming: 1 base; junction bases outside the gene matches: 4. CDR3 protein: CASGGTGVTNEKLFF. CDR3 DNA sequence: TGTGCCAGCGGGGGGACAGGGGTAACTAATGAAAAACTGTTTTTT.

This chain uses TRBV5-1 with TRBJ2-7; D possibly corresponds to TRBD1 (5 bases). Deletions cut 1 base from V and 0 bases from J, with 5 bases between. The CDR3 is 13 amino acids. In germline, CDR1 is SGHRS, CDR2 YFSETQ. The CDR3 here is CASSLQGSYEQYF. The CDR3 nucleotides are TGCGCCAGCAGCTTGCAGGGCTCCTACGAGCAGTACTTC.

V is TRBV7-3 and J is TRBJ1-5; 8 bases are shared with TRBD1. The germline V gene has CDR1 SGHTA and CDR2 FQGTGA. The ends lost 5 bases at V and 6 bases at J; junction bases unmatched: 15. There are 17 residues in the CDR3. CDR3 sequence (DNA): TGTGCCAGCAGCACCGATCAGGGGGCCAAAGCGCCTCAGCCCCAGCATTTT. Its protein product is CASSTDQGAKAPQPQHF.

The gene calls are TRBV10-3 and TRBJ1-1, with TRBD1 matching 10 bases. CDR1 and CDR2 (germline): ENHRY, SYGVKD. The CDR3 contains 13 residues. Trimming removed 11 bases from V and 7 bases from J; junction bases left unmatched: 10. DNA of the CDR3: TGTGCCGGGGGAGGGGACAGGGGCGTTGAAGCTTTCTTT. Its protein is CAGGGDRGVEAFF.

This chain uses TRBV2 with TRBJ2-7, with 7 bases matching TRBD2. V gave up 4 bases and J gave up 6 bases; unmatched junction bases: 6. Germline V CDR1 and CDR2: SNHLY, FYNNEI. The CDR3 covers 13 residues. Here the CDR3 reads CASSVTGGVEQYF. CDR3 coding DNA: TGTGCCAGCAGTGTTACGGGAGGTGTCGAGCAGTACTTC.

This clone was counted only a few times. In the same sample, other DNA sequences code for this CDR3. This chain uses TRBV27 with TRBJ1-2; D perhaps matches TRBD1 (6 bases). In germline, CDR1 is MNHEY, CDR2 SMNVEV (reference sequence). The CDR3 loop spans 13 amino acids. V was clipped by 2 bases and J by 4 bases, with 8 bases between them. The DNA of the CDR3 is TGTGCCAGCAGTTTACAGGGGAGCTATGGCTACACCTTC. It encodes CASSLQGSYGYTF.

The chain couples TRBV6-4 to TRBJ1-2; 8 nucleotides match TRBD1. V shed 4 bases and J 8 bases; nucleotides not matched to a gene: 6. Per the germline V gene, CDR1 is MRHNA and CDR2 is SNTAGT. This CDR3 has 13 amino acids. The CDR3 DNA follows: TGTGCCAGCAGTGCTGGACAGGGCGGGGGCTACACCTTC. Amino acids: CASSAGQGGGYTF.

This chain uses TRBV5-6 with TRBJ1-2; the D gene is possibly TRBD1 (6 bases). V lost 0 bases and J 5 bases, leaving 11 bases between the germline ends. In germline, CDR1 is SGHDT, CDR2 YYEEEE. This CDR3 is 14 amino acids long. The CDR3 spells CASSLAGAEYGYTF. The CDR3 DNA follows: TGTGCCAGCAGCTTGGCAGGGGCGGAATATGGCTACACCTTC.

This chain uses TRBV2 with TRBJ2-5; D is undetermined. The CDR3 runs to 10 residues. V was trimmed by 6 bases and J by 7 bases, leaving 6 bases between them. Per the germline V gene, CDR1 is SNHLY and CDR2 is FYNNEI. DNA of the CDR3: TGTGCCAGCAGCTTGCGGACCCAGTACTTC. It translates to CASSLRTQYF.

This chain uses TRBV5-5 with TRBJ1-2; D is ambiguous. CDR1 is SGHKS and CDR2 is YYEKEE in the germline V gene (reference sequence). Trimming cost V 0 bases and J 5 bases, with 14 bases left between them. This CDR3 contains 15 residues. The CDR3 protein is CASSLEGITGYGYTF. CDR3 sequence (DNA): TGTGCCAGCAGCTTGGAGGGAATAACGGGGTATGGCTACACCTTC.

The count of this clone is one. The chain uses TRBV7-6 and TRBJ2-5; 9 bases are a match to TRBD1. This CDR3 comprises 15 residues. CDR1 and CDR2 from the germline V gene are SGHVS and FNYEAQ. With V trimmed by 4 bases and J by 5 bases, 8 bases remained unmatched. CDR3 nucleotides: TGTGCCAGCAGCTCCCCGGACAGGGGTGCTGAGACCCAGTACTTC. Its translation: CASSSPDRGAETQYF.

The rearrangement joins TRBV7-9 to TRBJ1-6, with no clear D. V was shortened by 3 bases and J by 7 bases, with 10 bases between the two germline ends. The CDR3 extends over 14 amino acids. The V gene's germline CDR1 is SEHNR and CDR2 FQNEAQ (reference sequence). This CDR3 reads CASSFGADNSPLHF. CDR3 coding DNA: TGTGCCAGCAGCTTTGGAGCCGACAATTCACCCCTCCACTTT.

V is TRBV7-2 and J is TRBJ1-2; 12 nucleotides agree with TRBD1. Germline CDR1 reads SGHTA; CDR2 reads FQGNSA. Unmatched junction bases numbered 4, after V lost 1 base and J lost 7 bases. CDR3 size: 15 residues. CDR3 bases: TGTGCCAGCAGCTTAGGTCCGGGACAGGGGGCTGGCTACACCTTC. It encodes CASSLGPGQGAGYTF.

This chain uses TRBV5-6 with TRBJ1-2; D perhaps matches TRBD1 (5 bases). V was shortened by 5 bases and J by 2 bases, with 10 bases between the two germline ends. The CDR3 extends over 13 amino acids. In germline, CDR1 is SGHDT, CDR2 YYEEEE. The DNA of the CDR3 is TGTGCCAGCAGGCCGACAGCCAACTATGGCTACACCTTC. Its translation: CASRPTANYGYTF.